What follows is one TCR beta chain and its context. Its specificity is unknown. The source of the sample is a study of PD-1 blockade in classical Hodgkin lymphoma. General study findings and limits: For complete responders, baseline diversity was comparable to that of newly diagnosed patients.

Time point of the sample: cycle 4 day 1 (C4D1), after 5 to 7 weeks of nivolumab. Following autologous stem cell transplantation, relapse occurred in every patient, and exposure to brentuximab vedotin varied. CDR1 and CDR2 (germline): LNHDA, SQIVND (reference sequence). The CDR3 is 17 amino acids. Trimming removed 6 bases from V and 1 base from J, with 19 bases in between. Measured with immunoSEQ multiplex PCR; TCRdb has only the in-frame clones, and not every one. The repertoire has approximately 38,000 clones, about 80% of them found once; the top ten carry roughly 9.8%. This receptor was identified in a human donor with classical Hodgkin lymphoma. This sequence joins TRBV19 and TRBJ1-5; D may be TRBD1 (5 bases). Sequencing used peripheral blood mononuclear cells (PBMCs), obtained before the fourth cycle of nivolumab. CDR3 amino acids: CASRSGTHPMSNQPQHF. In DNA form, the CDR3 reads TGTGCCAGTAGATCCGGGACCCACCCTATGAGCAATCAGCCCCAGCATTTT.